What follows describes a single T cell receptor (beta chain). These data belong to a study of blood T cell repertoires in COVID-19. Seattle researchers signed up patients amid active infection and tracked them longitudinally. With 4 bases clipped from V and 7 bases from J, the junction kept 8 bases outside the gene matches. Germline assignment: CDR1 SEHNR and CDR2 FQNEAQ (reference sequence). The CDR3 spans 15 residues. Clones were read by immunoSEQ multiplex PCR, and TCRdb kept only the in-frame ones, dropping some. Altogether some 240,000 clones are present, about 81% being singletons, with the ten largest covering about 4.8%.

The rearrangement uses TRBV7-9 and TRBJ1-4; the match to TRBD1 covers 8 bases. This TCR was recovered from a woman in her seventies with COVID-19, enrolled during active disease. The sample taken for sequencing was peripheral blood. The CDR3 DNA sequence: TGTGCCAGCAGCTCCGCAGGGGGCGCGGGTGAAAAACTGTTTTTT. Amino acids: CASSSAGGAGEKLFF. Variable domain in full (rest from reference TRBV7-9 and TRBJ1-4): DTGVSQNPRHKITKRGQNVTFRCDPISEHNRLYWYRQTLGQGPEFLTYFQNEAQLEKSRLLSDRFSAERPKGSFSTLEIQRTEQGDSAMYLCASSSAGGAGEKLFFGSGTQLSVL.